This T cell receptor (beta chain) was identified in a study of blood T cell repertoires in COVID-19. Across the whole study: The United States, Italy and Spain were the sources of the acute and convalescent COVID-19 samples. PBMCs, B-cell-depleted T cells, or T cells were the source of the cDNA or gDNA that made up the material.

As originally analysed: From reference gene primer amplification, estimates of nucleated cell counts were derived. Generated by immunoSEQ multiplex PCR, the TCRdb table keeps only in-frame clones and is missing some. That table is the source of V, J and clone size, and D and trimming were worked out from the DNA. The data show around 250,000 clones, 70% to 90% seen once. This CDR3 is 15 amino acids long. Germline-derived CDR1 and CDR2 are SGHVS and FNYEAQ. Trimming cost V 3 bases and J 5 bases, with 16 bases left between them. Sequencing used peripheral blood. This receptor was obtained from a man aged 50 to 59 with active or convalescent COVID-19. The gene calls are TRBV7-6 and TRBJ2-5, with D possibly being TRBD2 (5 bases). The CDR3 nucleotides read TGTGCCAGCAGCTTTGACTACGCGACCAGGGAGACCCAGTACTTC. Translation gives CASSFDYATRETQYF.